The rows below give T cell receptor beta chains drawn from one sample of a study of PD-L1 blockade in urothelial cancer. Here immunoSEQ multiplex PCR was the method, and the copy in TCRdb shows in-frame clones only, minus some. The sample shows some 63,000 clones, 81% of them seen only once. The source was PBMCs, collected around atezolizumab (anti-PD-L1) treatment. All receptors derive from a man between 65 and 85 years old with urothelial cancer. The conserved cysteine and the conserved F or W are not part of the CDR3 here.

J: TRBJ2-1
V: TRBV11-3
CDR3: ASSPYQNNEQF

J: TRBJ1-3
V: TRBV6-1
CDR3: ASSDLGLPGSGNTIY

J: TRBJ2-7
V: TRBV29-1
CDR3: SGKQGDEQY

J: TRBJ2-1
V: TRBV5-1
CDR3: ASTLGGLKEQF

J: TRBJ2-1
V: TRBV6-7
CDR3: ASSYSAEEVLGGPGEQF

J: TRBJ1-2
V: TRBV2
CDR3: ATEMTGALNYGYT

J: TRBJ1-4
V: TRBV6-5
CDR3: ASSLRGREQEKLF

J: TRBJ1-2
V: TRBV5-1
CDR3: ASSLTADGYT

J: TRBJ2-3
V: TRBV6-1
CDR3: ASSLFGGFTDTQY

J: TRBJ1-1
V: TRBV7-2
CDR3: ASSLATGSITEAF

J: TRBJ1-5
V: TRBV5-5
CDR3: ASSLGGTGNQPQH

J: TRBJ1-4
V: TRBV15
CDR3: ATNTGANEKLF

J: TRBJ2-7
V: TRBV5-1
CDR3: ASSPRVSTYEQY

J: TRBJ1-1
V: TRBV6-5
CDR3: ASRGGRDTEAF

J: TRBJ1-1
V: TRBV7-9
CDR3: ASSSQGWDTEAF

J: TRBJ1-1
V: TRBV6-5
CDR3: ASRLDRYMTEAF

J: TRBJ2-4
V: TRBV2
CDR3: ASSLEAGKNIQY

J: TRBJ2-4
V: TRBV4-2
CDR3: ASSQDGGQRVIQY

J: TRBJ2-7
V: TRBV4-1
CDR3: ASSPLTGMWLSEQY

J: TRBJ1-2
V: TRBV14
CDR3: ASSQADRENYGYT

J: TRBJ2-3
V: TRBV6-1
CDR3: ASSFTGADTQY

J: TRBJ2-6
V: TRBV6-1
CDR3: ASSEGWGRTSGANVLT

J: TRBJ1-2
V: TRBV6-1
CDR3: ASSEVVGGYT

J: TRBJ2-3
V: TRBV5-6
CDR3: ASSFVASTDTQY

J: TRBJ2-3
V: TRBV30
CDR3: AWNRGSVDTQY

J: TRBJ1-2
V: TRBV30
CDR3: AWSVGSGVSGYT

J: TRBJ1-2
V: TRBV10-3
CDR3: AISGGDGYGYT

J: TRBJ2-1
V: TRBV9
CDR3: ASSSAGTVHRGEQF

J: TRBJ1-2
V: TRBV5-5
CDR3: ASSPVLTGTGNYGYT

J: TRBJ2-1
V: TRBV5-1
CDR3: ASSYGGGSGNEQF

J: TRBJ2-1
V: TRBV5-4
CDR3: ASSLEGDGRVRQF

J: TRBJ1-2
V: TRBV2
CDR3: ASKFGANYGYT

J: TRBJ2-7
V: TRBV7-9
CDR3: ASSLDGTSDEQY

J: TRBJ2-7
V: TRBV7-6
CDR3: ASSLRAGYAYEQY

J: TRBJ2-1
V: TRBV9
CDR3: ASSVGGLASYNEQF

J: TRBJ1-2
V: TRBV30
CDR3: AWSVLGQGRGYT

J: TRBJ2-3
V: TRBV27
CDR3: ASSPRGITDTQY

J: TRBJ2-7
V: TRBV2
CDR3: ASSDRWDSSYEQY

J: TRBJ1-5
V: TRBV19
CDR3: ASSDTVDQPQH

J: TRBJ2-3
V: TRBV2
CDR3: ASSQTSGYADTQY

J: TRBJ1-6
V: TRBV2
CDR3: ASKGAAVSPLH

J: TRBJ2-1
V: TRBV19
CDR3: ASSTRGDNEQF

J: TRBJ2-1
V: TRBV27
CDR3: ASSFGASGLNEQF

J: TRBJ1-2
V: TRBV29-1
CDR3: SVSAHDSYGYT

J: TRBJ1-1
V: TRBV6-1
CDR3: ASSVKQGMNTEAF